One and the same sample provided the 4 T cell receptor beta chains below, sequenced in a study of T cell changes during pregnancy in multiple sclerosis. Using immunoSEQ multiplex PCR, the repertoire was profiled, and TCRdb retains in-frame clones only, with some absent. The sample has over 30,000 clones; roughly nine tenths are singletons. The sequences come from CD8+ T cells from peripheral blood mononuclear cells, collected in the third trimester of pregnancy. The receptors derive from a female donor with multiple sclerosis, enrolled in a pregnancy study.

This clone was seen a single time. The rearrangement joins TRBV27 to TRBJ1-2; TRBD1 matches at 7 bases. The germline CDR1 and CDR2 sequences are MNHEY and SMNVEV (reference sequence). The V segment lost 7 bases and the J segment 4 bases; nucleotides outside the gene matches: 9. CDR3 size: 14 residues. CDR3 loop: CASMPGGGSYGYTF. The CDR3 DNA follows: TGTGCCAGCATGCCTGGAGGGGGCAGCTATGGCTACACCTTC.

The chain carries TRBV6-1 and TRBJ2-3; TRBD1 matches 12 bases. CDR3 length equals 15 residues. Germline CDR1 is MNHNS and CDR2 is SASEGT. Trimming at V came to 3 bases and at J to 4 bases, leaving 2 bases not matched to a gene. The CDR3 sequence: CASSEGQGAADTQYF. The CDR3 nucleotides are TGTGCCAGCAGTGAGGGACAGGGGGCTGCAGATACGCAGTATTTT.

The chain joins TRBV5-1 to TRBJ2-7; D is possibly TRBD1 (6 bases). From germline, CDR1 is SGHRS and CDR2 YFSETQ. The CDR3 covers 15 residues. Deletions cut 1 base from V and 1 base from J, with 12 bases between. The CDR3 nucleotides read TGCGCCAGCAGCTTGCGTGGGGGCGAATCCTACGAGCAGTACTTC. Translating it yields CASSLRGGESYEQYF.

This chain uses TRBV9 with TRBJ2-1, with 7 bases identical to TRBD2. The CDR3 has 16 residues. CDR1 and CDR2 from the germline V gene are SGDLS and YYNGEE. The V gene end was trimmed by 4 bases and the J gene end by 6 bases; junction bases not matched to a gene: 13. In nucleotides, the CDR3 is TGTGCCAGCAGCTCACGGGACTACCCAAACACCAATGAGCAGTTCTTC. Translated, it gives CASSSRDYPNTNEQFF.